What follows are 32 T cell receptor beta chains derived from one specimen sequenced in a study of T cell changes during pregnancy in multiple sclerosis. Assay: immunoSEQ multiplex PCR; the TCRdb copy retains only in-frame clones and omits some. This sample has fewer than 45,000 clones, with 91% found just once. The material was CD4+ T cells from peripheral blood mononuclear cells, obtained in the second trimester of pregnancy. The receptors were sampled from a female donor in good health, enrolled as a control in a pregnancy study.

V is TRBV7-2 and J is TRBJ2-3, with D possibly being TRBD1 (6 bases). Deletions cut 4 bases from V and 4 bases from J, with 6 bases between. This CDR3 spans 12 amino acids. The germline CDR1 and CDR2 sequences are SGHTA and FQGNSA. The chain's CDR3 is CASSWTADTQYF. CDR3 DNA: TGTGCCAGCAGCTGGACAGCAGATACGCAGTATTTT.

In its sample, this clone was seen once. CDR3: CASSPSPDRVIANYGYTF. The CDR3 DNA reads TGTGCCAGCAGCCCTTCCCCCGACAGGGTAATAGCTAACTATGGCTACACCTTC. The chain uses TRBV7-2 and TRBJ1-2, with 7 bases matching TRBD1. V gave up 5 bases and J gave up 0 bases; unmatched junction bases: 15. From germline, CDR1 is SGHTA and CDR2 FQGNSA. The CDR3 spans 18 residues.

The chain recombines TRBV16 with TRBJ2-5, with D possibly matching TRBD2 (6 bases). Between the trimmed V and J ends, which lost 3 bases and 5 bases, there was a span of 10 bases. The germline CDR1 and CDR2 sequences are KGHSY and FQNENV. The CDR3 is 13 residues long. The CDR3: CASSQDYLETQYF. CDR3 nucleotides: TGTGCCAGCAGCCAGGACTACTTGGAGACCCAGTACTTC. The full variable domain, rest sourced from reference TRBV16 and TRBJ2-5, is GEEVAQTPKHLVRGEGQKAKLYCAPIKGHSYVFWYQQVLKNEFKFLISFQNENVFDETGMPKERFSAKCLPNSPCSLEIQATKLEDSAVYFCASSQDYLETQYFGPGTRLLVL.

This chain links TRBV6-5 with TRBJ2-1, with 9 positions matching TRBD2. The CDR3 contains 15 residues. V lost 0 bases, J lost 8 bases, and 5 bases stayed unmatched. CDR1 and CDR2 (germline): MNHEY, SVGAGI. The CDR3 spells CASSYSPSGAYEQFF. CDR3 bases: TGTGCCAGCAGTTACTCACCTAGCGGGGCCTATGAGCAGTTCTTC.

This chain uses TRBV2 with TRBJ2-5; TRBD1 is a possible D gene (5 bases). V gave up 2 bases and J gave up 0 bases, with 7 bases separating them. The CDR3 sequence is 14 residues long. Per germline, CDR1 SNHLY and CDR2 FYNNEI. The CDR3 sequence: CASSEQGHQETQYF. The CDR3 DNA is TGTGCCAGCAGTGAACAGGGCCACCAAGAGACCCAGTACTTC.

This clone has only a few counts. J is TRBJ2-1 and V is TRBV7-2; 14 bases agree with TRBD2. From germline, CDR1 is SGHTA and CDR2 FQGNSA. Trimming took 5 bases from V and 9 from J; bases not matched to a gene: 12. The CDR3 spans 17 residues. The CDR3 DNA reads TGTGCCAGCAGCCCATATCCGGGACTAGCGGGAGTCAGTGAGCAGTTCTTC. This gives the protein CASSPYPGLAGVSEQFF. Using reference TRBV7-2 and TRBJ2-1 for the parts outside the CDR3, the full variable domain is GAGVSQSPSNKVTEKGKDVELRCDPISGHTALYWYRQSLGQGLEFLIYFQGNSAPDKSGLPSDRFSAERTGGSVSTLTIQRTQQEDSAVYLCASSPYPGLAGVSEQFFGPGTRLTVL.

In its sample, this clone was seen a few times. The CDR3 spells CASSGKGPPPGNTIYF. DNA for the CDR3: TGTGCCAGCAGTGGAAAGGGGCCCCCCCCTGGAAACACCATATATTTT. The gene calls are TRBV6-1 and TRBJ1-3; D is perhaps TRBD1 (5 bases). Trimming removed 4 bases from V and 2 bases from J, with 15 bases in between. CDR3 size: 16 residues. In germline, CDR1 is MNHNS, CDR2 SASEGT.

V gene TRBV6-5 combines with J gene TRBJ2-7, with 10 bases matching TRBD2. The CDR3 is 15 residues long. V dropped 0 bases and J dropped 1; count of bases not matched to a gene: 0. Germline V gene lookup returns CDR1 MNHEY and CDR2 SVGAGI. In DNA form, the CDR3 reads TGTGCCAGCAGTTACTCGACTAGCGGGTCCTACGAGCAGTACTTC. Its protein product is CASSYSTSGSYEQYF.

The chain recombines TRBV30 with TRBJ1-1; D is unclear. Trimming cost V 1 base and J 6 bases, with 6 bases left between them. CDR1 and CDR2 (germline): GTSNPN, SVGIG (reference sequence). This CDR3 comprises 11 residues. The CDR3 nucleotides are TGTGCCTGGAGTGCTACCGCTGAAGCTTTCTTT. The encoded protein is CAWSATAEAFF. The full variable domain, its missing parts supplied by reference TRBV30 and TRBJ1-1, is SQTIHQWPATLVQPVGSPLSLECTVEGTSNPNLYWYRQAAGRGLQLLFYSVGIGQISSEVPQNLSASRPQDRQFILSSKKLLLSDSGFYLCAWSATAEAFFGQGTRLTVV.

The chain is built from TRBV18 and TRBJ2-3, with TRBD2 matching over 11 bases. V shed 0 bases, J shed 6 bases, and the junction held 5 bases outside the gene matches. This CDR3 is built from 16 residues. The V gene's germline CDR1 is KGHSH and CDR2 LQKENI. The CDR3 here is CASSPPGLAGGDTQYF. The DNA of the CDR3 is TGTGCCAGCTCACCACCAGGACTAGCGGGCGGGGATACGCAGTATTTT.

The gene calls are TRBV28 and TRBJ2-7; TRBD2 aligns across 8 bases. V dropped 5 bases and J dropped 7; count of bases not matched to a gene: 10. CDR1 is MDHEN, CDR2 SYDVKM, per germline. CDR3 length: 14 amino acids. CDR3 nucleotide sequence: TGTGCCAGCAGTCCCCGGGGGGGAGCAGGTGAGCAGTACTTC. It codes for CASSPRGGAGEQYF.

This chain connects TRBV6-1 to TRBJ2-3, with 10 nucleotides matching TRBD1. The CDR3 has 14 amino acids. CDR1 is MNHNS, CDR2 SASEGT, per germline. J gave up 2 bases and V 6 bases, and 2 bases lay outside the gene matches. CDR3 DNA: TGTGCCAGCAGGGGACAGGGGAACACAGATACGCAGTATTTT. Its protein product is CASRGQGNTDTQYF.

This clone was detected only once. The chain links TRBV6-6 to TRBJ2-2; D might be TRBD1 (5 bases). This CDR3 contains 14 residues. Looked up from germline, CDR1 is MNHNY and CDR2 is SVGAGI (reference sequence). Trimming took 6 bases from V and 3 from J, leaving 11 bases between them. The CDR3 DNA is TGTGCCAGCAGGCAGGGAAGAGACACCGGGGAGCTGTTTTTT. Protein: CASRQGRDTGELFF.

This chain joins TRBV28 and TRBJ2-5; D might be TRBD2 (7 bases). V was cut by 3 bases and J by 4 bases, with 9 bases left in between. The germline gives CDR1 MDHEN, CDR2 SYDVKM. CDR3 length equals 13 residues. DNA of the CDR3: TGTGCCAGCAGTTTCGGGGGGCGAGAGACCCAGTACTTC. It encodes CASSFGGRETQYF.

This chain connects TRBV21-1 to TRBJ2-5; no check of the table's D call, TRBD2, against the DNA was made. TRBV21-1 is described as a pseudogene. This CDR3 contains 13 residues. Here the CDR3 DNA reads TGTGCCGGGCGGGGGGGCTCTGGAGGGACCCAGTACTTC. This gives the protein CAGRGGSGGTQYF.

The V gene is TRBV21-1, the J gene TRBJ1-2; TRBD1 is the table's D call and was not checked against the DNA. TRBV21-1 is marked as a pseudogene. The CDR3 extends over 16 amino acids. CDR3 in amino acids: CASSIRANRTGSGYTF. The CDR3 nucleotides are TGTGCCAGCAGCATCCGAGCCAATAGGACAGGGAGTGGCTACACCTTC.

The V gene is TRBV5-1, the J gene TRBJ2-3; 11 bases line up with TRBD2. V lost 4 bases to trimming and J lost 0 bases; unmatched junction nucleotides: 7. The germline V gene has CDR1 SGHRS and CDR2 YFSETQ. The CDR3 is 17 amino acids. CDR3 loop: CASSPLIAGGSTDTQYF. CDR3 bases: TGCGCCAGCAGCCCGCTCATAGCGGGGGGGAGCACAGATACGCAGTATTTT.

The J gene is TRBJ1-2, the V gene TRBV6-5; D not certain. The V end lost 10 bases, the J end lost 7 bases, and 16 bases lay between the germline ends. CDR3 size: 12 residues. Germline V gives CDR1 MNHEY, CDR2 SVGAGI. DNA of the CDR3: TGTGCCACCCAAAGCACGTTTAGTGGCTACACCTTC. This sequence encodes CATQSTFSGYTF.

The gene calls are TRBV25-1 and TRBJ2-2, with 10 nucleotides matching TRBD2. The CDR3 runs to 17 residues. Germline CDR1 MGHDK, CDR2 SYGVNS. V trimming: 4 bases; J trimming: 2 bases; junction bases outside the gene matches: 7. The CDR3 protein is CASSGFSGGYNTGELFF. CDR3 nucleotide sequence: TGTGCCAGCAGTGGTTTTAGCGGGGGGTATAACACCGGGGAGCTGTTTTTT.

The CDR3 spells CATTVGFSGNTIYF. The CDR3 nucleotides read TGTGCCACGACGGTCGGGTTCTCTGGAAACACCATATATTTT. The chain joins TRBV6-1 to TRBJ1-3; no clear D gene. Germline loops: CDR1 MNHNS, CDR2 SASEGT. The CDR3 has 14 residues. The V end lost 10 bases, the J end lost 0 bases, and 13 bases lay between the germline ends.

This chain connects TRBV9 to TRBJ2-5; D perhaps matches TRBD1 (5 bases). Trimming left V 0 bases short and J 5 bases short, with 14 bases between. The CDR3 extends over 15 amino acids. The germline gives CDR1 SGDLS, CDR2 YYNGEE. The DNA of the CDR3 is TGTGCCAGCAGCGTAGTAGGGGCGATTGGGGAGACCCAGTACTTC. Residues: CASSVVGAIGETQYF. Looking up the rest from reference TRBV9 and TRBJ2-5 gives the full variable domain: DSGVTQTPKHLITATGQRVTLRCSPRSGDLSVYWYQQSLDQGLQFLIQYYNGEERAKGNILERFSAQQFPDLHSELNLSSLELGDSALYFCASSVVGAIGETQYFGPGTRLLVL.

V is TRBV27 and J is TRBJ2-6; TRBD2 is a possible D gene (5 bases). CDR1 and CDR2 (germline): MNHEY, SMNVEV (reference sequence). V was cut by 3 bases and J by 0 bases, with 12 bases left in between. This CDR3 contains 17 residues. CDR3 coding DNA: TGTGCCAGCAGTTTCGAGCGGACCCCCTCTGGGGCCAACGTCCTGACTTTC. It translates to CASSFERTPSGANVLTF.

This sequence joins TRBV7-8 and TRBJ2-7; 10 positions match TRBD2. The length of the CDR3 is 15 residues. In germline, CDR1 is SGHVS, CDR2 FQNEAQ. The V gene end was trimmed by 5 bases and the J gene end by 2 bases; junction bases not matched to a gene: 6. CDR3 sequence (DNA): TGTGCCAGCAGCGAAGCGGGGGGGCGTACCTACGAGCAGTACTTC. Its protein product is CASSEAGGRTYEQYF.

V gene TRBV5-4 combines with J gene TRBJ2-1; 15 bases are shared with TRBD2. The CDR3 totals 15 residues. V was pared by 4 bases and J by 9 bases, with 5 bases of the junction left unmatched. Germline V lookup: CDR1 SGHNT, CDR2 YYREEE (reference sequence). CDR3 amino acids: CASSPGLAGGSEQFF. The CDR3 DNA sequence: TGTGCCAGCAGCCCGGGACTAGCGGGAGGTAGTGAGCAGTTCTTC.

This clone has just one count. The chain has TRBV2 and TRBJ2-7, with a tentative D call TRBD1 (6 bases). The CDR3 length is 13 residues. The V end was cut by 5 bases, the J end by 4 bases, with 12 bases between. Germline-derived CDR1 and CDR2 are SNHLY and FYNNEI. Here the CDR3 DNA reads TGTGCCAGCAGTTTGACAGGACTTTACGAGCAGTACTTC. Residues: CASSLTGLYEQYF.

With regard to this clone: One end of the junction does not line up with germline, which may come from a read error. This sequence joins TRBV7-7 and TRBJ1-1; tentatively, D is TRBD1 (5 bases). From germline, CDR1 is SSHAT and CDR2 FNYEAQ (reference sequence). The CDR3 contains 13 residues. The CDR3 here is CASSRDSNTEAFF. CDR3 DNA: TGTGCTAGCAGCAGAGACAGTAACACTGAAGCTTTCTTT.

The genes are TRBV27 and TRBJ2-7; 7 bases agree with TRBD2. CDR3 length: 16 amino acids. The germline V gene has CDR1 MNHEY and CDR2 SMNVEV (reference sequence). V was clipped by 6 bases and J by 6 bases; unmatched bases: 17. The CDR3 DNA reads TGTGCCAGCAGAGGCCTGGGGGGAGGGCTCTTCCGCGAGCAGTACTTC. Encoded protein: CASRGLGGGLFREQYF.

The J gene is TRBJ2-2, the V gene TRBV4-2, with TRBD1 matching over 7 bases. The trim removed 0 bases at V and 3 bases at J, leaving 4 bases unmatched. Germline CDR1 reads LGHNA; CDR2 reads YNFKEQ. The CDR3 is made up of 16 amino acids. The CDR3 loop is CASSQDRGRYTGELFF. As DNA, the CDR3 is TGTGCCAGCAGCCAAGATAGGGGGCGGTACACCGGGGAGCTGTTTTTT.

The V gene is TRBV10-3, the J gene TRBJ1-5, with TRBD1 matching 10 bases. J was trimmed by 7 bases and V by 8 bases; bases with no gene match: 5. The germline V gene encodes CDR1 ENHRY and CDR2 SYGVKD. CDR3 length: 13 amino acids. The CDR3 here is CAIRGQGNQPQHF. CDR3 in DNA: TGTGCCATCCGGGGACAGGGGAACCAGCCCCAGCATTTT.

The gene calls are TRBV7-9 and TRBJ2-3; D perhaps matches TRBD2 (8 bases). The CDR3 is made up of 16 amino acids. With 9 bases removed from V and 6 bases from J, the gap between germline ends came to 25 bases. Germline V lookup: CDR1 SEHNR, CDR2 FQNEAQ (reference sequence). DNA of the CDR3: TGTGCCAGTCGACCAAAGGGGGCGGGAGGATCCGATACGCAGTATTTT. Its translation is CASRPKGAGGSDTQYF. Complete variable domain (other parts from reference TRBV7-9 and TRBJ2-3): DTGVSQNPRHKITKRGQNVTFRCDPISEHNRLYWYRQTLGQGPEFLTYFQNEAQLEKSRLLSDRFSAERPKGSFSTLEIQRTEQGDSAMYLCASRPKGAGGSDTQYFGPGTRLTVL.

DNA for the CDR3: TGTGCCAGCAGTGTACCCTCGGGACAGGGCTCCTACGAGCAGTACTTC. Its protein product is CASSVPSGQGSYEQYF. The chain joins TRBV6-1 to TRBJ2-7; 9 nucleotides line up with TRBD1. The length of the CDR3 is 16 residues. J lost 0 bases, V lost 4 bases, and 7 bases had no gene match. Germline V lookup: CDR1 MNHNS, CDR2 SASEGT.

The chain has TRBV6-1 and TRBJ2-7, with 10 bases lining up with TRBD2. The V gene's germline CDR1 is MNHNS and CDR2 SASEGT. The CDR3 consists of 13 residues. The trim removed 5 bases at V and 2 bases at J, leaving 0 bases unmatched. CDR3 loop: CASSLAGAYEQYF. The CDR3 DNA sequence: TGTGCCAGCAGTCTAGCGGGGGCCTACGAGCAGTACTTC.